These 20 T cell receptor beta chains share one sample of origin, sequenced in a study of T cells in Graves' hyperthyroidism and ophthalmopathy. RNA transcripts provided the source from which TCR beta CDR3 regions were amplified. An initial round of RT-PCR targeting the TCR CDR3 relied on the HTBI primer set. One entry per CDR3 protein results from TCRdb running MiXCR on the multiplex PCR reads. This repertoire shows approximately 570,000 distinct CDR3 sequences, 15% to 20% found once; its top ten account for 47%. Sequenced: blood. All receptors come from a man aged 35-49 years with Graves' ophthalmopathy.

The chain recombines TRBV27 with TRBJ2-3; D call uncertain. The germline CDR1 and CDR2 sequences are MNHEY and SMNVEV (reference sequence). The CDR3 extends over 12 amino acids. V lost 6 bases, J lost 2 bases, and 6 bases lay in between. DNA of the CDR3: TGTGCCAGCAGGGGTCCCACAGATACGCAGTATTTT. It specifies CASRGPTDTQYF.

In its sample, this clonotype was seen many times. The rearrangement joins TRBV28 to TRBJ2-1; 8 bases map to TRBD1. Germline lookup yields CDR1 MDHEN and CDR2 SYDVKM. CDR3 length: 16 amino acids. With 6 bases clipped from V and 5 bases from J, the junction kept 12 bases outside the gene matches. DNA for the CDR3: TGTGCCAGCAGCCCAGCTTTCGGACAGGGCCACAATGAGCAGTTCTTC. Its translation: CASSPAFGQGHNEQFF.

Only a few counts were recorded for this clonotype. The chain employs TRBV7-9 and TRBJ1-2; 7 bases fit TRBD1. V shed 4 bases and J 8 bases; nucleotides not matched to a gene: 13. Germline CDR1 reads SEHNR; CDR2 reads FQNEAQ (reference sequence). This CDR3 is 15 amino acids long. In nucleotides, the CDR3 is TGTGCCAGCAGCTCCCGGACAGGAACGGGTGACGGCTACACCTTC. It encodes CASSSRTGTGDGYTF.

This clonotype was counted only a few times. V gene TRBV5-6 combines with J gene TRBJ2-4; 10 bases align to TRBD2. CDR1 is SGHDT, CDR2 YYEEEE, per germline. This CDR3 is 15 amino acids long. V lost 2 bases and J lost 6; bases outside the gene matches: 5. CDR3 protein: CASSLAGGPGNIQYF. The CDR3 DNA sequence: TGTGCCAGCAGCTTAGCGGGAGGGCCCGGAAACATTCAGTACTTC. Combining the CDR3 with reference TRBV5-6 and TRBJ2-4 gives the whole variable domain DAGVTQSPTHLIKTRGQQVTLRCSPKSGHDTVSWYQQALGQGPQFIFQYYEEEERQRGNFPDRFSGHQFPNYSSELNVNALLLGDSALYLCASSLAGGPGNIQYFGAGTRLSVL.

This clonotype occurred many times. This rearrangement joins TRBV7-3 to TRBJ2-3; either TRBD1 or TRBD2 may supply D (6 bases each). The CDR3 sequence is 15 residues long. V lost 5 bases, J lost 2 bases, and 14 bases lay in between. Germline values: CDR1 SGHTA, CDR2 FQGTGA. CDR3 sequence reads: CASSTWGANTDTQYF. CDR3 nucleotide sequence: TGTGCCAGCAGCACCTGGGGGGCCAACACAGATACGCAGTATTTT.

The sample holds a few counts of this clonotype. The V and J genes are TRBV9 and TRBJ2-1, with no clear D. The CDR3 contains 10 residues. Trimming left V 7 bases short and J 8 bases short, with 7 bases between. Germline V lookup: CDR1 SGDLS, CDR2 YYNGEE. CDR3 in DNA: TGTGCCAGCGGGGAATATGAGCAGTTCTTC. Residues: CASGEYEQFF. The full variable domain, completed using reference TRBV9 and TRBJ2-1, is DSGVTQTPKHLITATGQRVTLRCSPRSGDLSVYWYQQSLDQGLQFLIQYYNGEERAKGNILERFSAQQFPDLHSELNLSSLELGDSALYFCASGEYEQFFGPGTRLTVL.

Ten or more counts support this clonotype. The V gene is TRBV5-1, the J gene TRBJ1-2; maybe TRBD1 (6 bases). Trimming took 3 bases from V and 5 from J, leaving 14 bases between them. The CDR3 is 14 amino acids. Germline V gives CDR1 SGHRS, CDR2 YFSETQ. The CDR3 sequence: CASSSQGGGYGYTF. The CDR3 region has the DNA TGCGCCAGCAGCTCACAGGGAGGAGGATATGGCTACACCTTC.

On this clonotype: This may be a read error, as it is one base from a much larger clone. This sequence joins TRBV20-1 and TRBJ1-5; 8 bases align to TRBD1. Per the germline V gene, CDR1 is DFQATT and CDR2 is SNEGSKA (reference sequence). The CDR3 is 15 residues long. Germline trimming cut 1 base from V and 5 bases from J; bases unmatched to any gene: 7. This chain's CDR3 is CSARGPQGADQPQHF. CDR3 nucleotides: TGCAGTGCTAGAGGTCCCCAGGGGGCGGATCAGCCCCAGCATTTT.

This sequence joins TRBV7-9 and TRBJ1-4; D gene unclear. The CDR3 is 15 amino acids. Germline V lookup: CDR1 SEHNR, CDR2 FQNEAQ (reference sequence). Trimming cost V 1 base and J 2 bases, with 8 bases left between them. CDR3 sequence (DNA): TGTGCCAGCAGCTTAGGGGTGACCACTAATGAAAAACTGTTTTTT. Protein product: CASSLGVTTNEKLFF.

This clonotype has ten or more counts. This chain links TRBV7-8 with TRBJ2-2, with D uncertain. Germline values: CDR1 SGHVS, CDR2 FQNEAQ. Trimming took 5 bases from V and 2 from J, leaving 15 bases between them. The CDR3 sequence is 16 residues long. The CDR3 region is CASSPSRWPNTGELFF. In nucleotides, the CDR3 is TGTGCCAGCAGCCCCTCGCGATGGCCAAACACCGGGGAGCTGTTTTTT.

In nucleotides, the CDR3 is TGTGCCAGCAACAAGCTATCGAACACCGGGGAGCTGTTTTTT. This encodes CASNKLSNTGELFF. The gene calls are TRBV28 and TRBJ2-2; D is unclear. The CDR3 covers 14 residues. V was shortened by 7 bases and J by 0 bases, with 9 bases between the two germline ends. Germline CDR1 MDHEN, CDR2 SYDVKM. The full variable domain, completed using reference TRBV28 and TRBJ2-2, is DVKVTQSSRYLVKRTGEKVFLECVQDMDHENMFWYRQDPGLGLRLIYFSYDVKMKEKGDIPEGYSVSREKKERFSLILESASTNQTSMYLCASNKLSNTGELFFGEGSRLTVL.

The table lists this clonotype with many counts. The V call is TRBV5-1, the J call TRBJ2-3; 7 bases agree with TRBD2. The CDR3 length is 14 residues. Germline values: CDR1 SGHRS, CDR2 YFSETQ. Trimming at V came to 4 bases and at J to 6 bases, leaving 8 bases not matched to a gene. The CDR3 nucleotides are TGCGCCAGCAGCACTCGACTAGCCACCGATACGCAGTATTTT. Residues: CASSTRLATDTQYF.

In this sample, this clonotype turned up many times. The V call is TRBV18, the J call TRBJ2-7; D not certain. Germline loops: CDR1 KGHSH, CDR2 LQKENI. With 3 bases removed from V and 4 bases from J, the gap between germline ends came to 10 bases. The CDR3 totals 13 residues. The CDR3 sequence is CASSPQSGYEQYF. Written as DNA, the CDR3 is TGTGCCAGCTCACCGCAATCCGGGTACGAGCAGTACTTC.

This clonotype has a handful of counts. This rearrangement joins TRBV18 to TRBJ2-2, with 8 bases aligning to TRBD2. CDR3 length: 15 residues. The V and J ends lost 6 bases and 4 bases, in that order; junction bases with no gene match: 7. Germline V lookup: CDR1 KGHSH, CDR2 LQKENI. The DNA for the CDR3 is TGTGCCAGCTCCGACGTAGCGGGACCCACCGGGGAGCTGTTTTTT. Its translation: CASSDVAGPTGELFF.

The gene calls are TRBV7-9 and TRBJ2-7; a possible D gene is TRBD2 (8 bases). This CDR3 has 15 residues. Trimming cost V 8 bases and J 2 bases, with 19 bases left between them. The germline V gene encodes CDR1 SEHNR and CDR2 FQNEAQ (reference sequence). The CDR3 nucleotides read TGTGCCAGCCTCGGGGGGGACAGATACCCCTACGAGCAGTACTTC. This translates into CASLGGDRYPYEQYF.

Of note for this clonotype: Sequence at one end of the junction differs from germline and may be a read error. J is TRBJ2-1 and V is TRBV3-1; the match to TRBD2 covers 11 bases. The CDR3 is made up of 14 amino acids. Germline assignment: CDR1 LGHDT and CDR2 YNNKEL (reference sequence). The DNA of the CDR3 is TGTGCCAGCAGCGCCCGACTAGCGGGAAATGAGCAGTCCTTC. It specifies CASSARLAGNEQSF.

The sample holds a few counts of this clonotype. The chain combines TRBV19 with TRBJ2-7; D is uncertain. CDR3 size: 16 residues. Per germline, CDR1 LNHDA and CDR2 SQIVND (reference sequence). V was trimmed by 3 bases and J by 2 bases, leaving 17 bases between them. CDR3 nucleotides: TGTGCCAGTAGTATTCAGGCAGTCACAACGCCCTACGAGCAGTACTTC. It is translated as CASSIQAVTTPYEQYF. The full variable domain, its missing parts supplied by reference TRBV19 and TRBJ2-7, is DGGITQSPKYLFRKEGQNVTLSCEQNLNHDAMYWYRQDPGQGLRLIYYSQIVNDFQKGDIAEGYSVSREKKESFPLTVTSAQKNPTAFYLCASSIQAVTTPYEQYFGPGTRLTVT.

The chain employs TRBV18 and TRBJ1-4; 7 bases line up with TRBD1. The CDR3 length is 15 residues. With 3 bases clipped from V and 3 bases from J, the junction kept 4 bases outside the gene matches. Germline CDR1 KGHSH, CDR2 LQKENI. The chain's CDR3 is CASSPRQGANEKLFF. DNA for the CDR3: TGTGCCAGCTCACCTAGACAGGGCGCTAATGAAAAACTGTTTTTT.

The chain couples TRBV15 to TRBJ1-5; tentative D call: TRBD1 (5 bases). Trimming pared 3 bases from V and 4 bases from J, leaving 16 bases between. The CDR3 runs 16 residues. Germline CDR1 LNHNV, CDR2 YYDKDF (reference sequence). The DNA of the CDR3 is TGTGCCACCAGCAGCGTGGCCCTCCGGGGGAATCAGCCCCAGCATTTT. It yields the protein CATSSVALRGNQPQHF.

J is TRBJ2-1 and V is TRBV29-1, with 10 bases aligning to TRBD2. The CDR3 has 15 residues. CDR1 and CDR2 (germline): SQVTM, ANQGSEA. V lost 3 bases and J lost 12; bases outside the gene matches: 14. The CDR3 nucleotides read TGCAGCGTTGACGGTCTAGCGGGAGAGGGAGGGGGGCAGTTCTTC. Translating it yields CSVDGLAGEGGGQFF.